This section outlines one T cell receptor (beta chain) sequence together with its context. Its antigen remains unknown. Noted time point: pre-sensitization, week 0. The treatment: therapeutic diphenylcyclopropenone sensitization with weekly scalp DPC. The CDR3 length is 13 residues. V was clipped by 5 bases and J by 10 bases; unmatched bases: 5. The V gene's germline CDR1 is SGHTA and CDR2 FQGNSA. This specimen belongs to a study of human T cells and chemical hapten exposure. In the study overall: Weekly diphenylcyclopropenone doses were given to patients' scalps across the roughly 25-week study. Upper back patch tests used 0.01% DPC, scored after 6 days. Study-wide results and limits: Donors had alopecia, so their immune response may differ from healthy people's.

In the authors' methods: With a range of roughly 23,224 to 690,600, the median per sample was roughly 97,000 TCRs. Using its own MiXCR run on the RACE reads, TCRdb lists one record per CDR3 protein. V and J calls and clone size were set by TCRdb, not the authors. Of 52,000 or so distinct CDR3 sequences detected, around 10% appear once; the ten largest clones hold around 10%. The V gene is TRBV7-2, the J gene TRBJ2-1, with 10 nucleotides matching TRBD2. The TCR sequence derives from a man aged 35-49 years with alopecia areata. Some clones in this sample may be carry-over from other donors' samples. The sample here was whole blood, taken in connection with sensitization to the hapten diphenylcyclopropenone (DPC). In nucleotides, the CDR3 is TGTGCCAGCAGCGTTTCTAGCGGGAGAGAGCAGTTCTTC. Translated: CASSVSSGREQFF.